Detailed here is one TCR beta chain. The sample comes from a study of T cell repertoires in cytomegalovirus infection. The germline gives CDR1 LGHDT, CDR2 YNNKEL (reference sequence). V lost 1 base, J lost 9 bases, and 2 bases stayed unmatched. The CDR3 totals 13 residues. TCRdb ran MiXCR on the reads and lists one entry per CDR3 protein. The repertoire has roughly 280,000 distinct CDR3 sequences, approximately 9.2% of them found once; the top ten carry over 12%. The receptor comes from a human donor in good health (CMV status not recorded). Some clones in this sample may be carry-over from other donors' samples. The source material was PBMCs. V and J are TRBV3-1 and TRBJ2-1; 8 bases agree with TRBD2. CDR3 nucleotides: TGTGCCAGCAGCCAAGCCCGGGGGGGTGAGCAGTTCTTC. Amino acids: CASSQARGGEQFF.